The rows below give T cell receptor beta chains drawn from one sample of a study of beta chain features in type 1 diabetes. Assay used: immunoSEQ multiplex PCR; TCRdb lists only in-frame clones, some missing. Here the sample spans about 280,000 clones, approximately 15% being singletons. Sequencing input: naive CD4+ T cells from blood. The receptors originated from a man in his late teens or twenties with type 1 diabetes. CDR3s leave out the opening cysteine and the closing phenylalanine or tryptophan. Not every row has a clone size; where given, it reads once, few, many or a size class.

TRBJ2-5	once	TRBV28	ASSPRGVQETQY
TRBJ2-7	.	TRBV29-1	SVGQGAAEQY
TRBJ2-2	.	TRBV27	ASRPGLATTGELF
TRBJ2-1	.	TRBV7-2	ASSLVNGRGGQF
TRBJ2-2	few	TRBV2	ASNGVAGGTGELF
TRBJ2-1	few	TRBV28	ASSSTTGALSQGEQF
TRBJ2-3	.	TRBV6-6	ASSTREVDTQY
TRBJ2-1	few	TRBV7-8	ASSLRGTGTNNEQF
TRBJ2-7	few	TRBV9	ASSVGQGGYYEQY
TRBJ2-1	.	TRBV30	AWSHGAGDYNEQF
TRBJ2-7	few	TRBV5-1	ASSSGVGAEQY
TRBJ2-3	.	TRBV28	ASSSPGLAVSTDTQY
TRBJ2-1	.	TRBV10-3	AIREQGPNEQF
TRBJ2-1	.	TRBV28	ASSHGTSGSYEQF
TRBJ2-3	.	TRBV30	AWRTAGPSTDTQY
TRBJ2-4	.	TRBV5-4	ASSGGTGVQNIQY
.	.	TRBV15	ATSTGLAGDEQY
TRBJ1-2	few	TRBV7-2	ASSLPRDRVSGGYT
TRBJ2-4	once	TRBV18	ASSSTAGWRAKNIQY
TRBJ1-5	.	TRBV7-9	ASSLAGQLYQPQH
TRBJ2-4	.	TRBV7-2	ASSYDRNIQY
TRBJ1-1	few	TRBV2	ASRVLSGGNTEAF
TRBJ2-5	.	TRBV28	ASRGASGNRETQY
TRBJ2-3	few	TRBV28	ASSLSLAGALTQY
TRBJ2-5	.	TRBV7-2	ASSLGTGRGETQY
TRBJ2-7	.	TRBV5-1	ASSLDAGPYEQY
TRBJ2-1	few	TRBV30	AWSVLGAGTGYNEQF
TRBJ2-5	.	TRBV13	ASSPRGGKGETQY
TRBJ2-5	few	TRBV25-1	ASSLAGDHRKETQY
TRBJ2-1	few	TRBV7-9	ASSLGWDTPGDEQF
TRBJ1-2	few	TRBV7-9	ASSVQGVDGYT
TRBJ2-7	few	TRBV29-1	SVDIAGTYEQY
TRBJ2-1	few	TRBV4-3	ASSPMTGAGPYNEQF
TRBJ2-7	.	TRBV28	ASRPTGVFYEQY
TRBJ1-1	few	TRBV9	ASSGQGQGDTEAF
TRBJ2-1	.	TRBV18	ASSPGRRNEQF
TRBJ1-1	.	TRBV15	ATSPVQGARTEAF
TRBJ1-5	few	TRBV28	ASSPIGTSSNQPQH